Below, 32 T cell receptor beta chains from the same sample are listed, as sequenced in a study of cytotoxic CD8 clonotypes in ibrutinib-treated CLL. Sequencing was performed with immunoSEQ multiplex PCR; in TCRdb, only in-frame clones are kept and a portion is missing. The sample includes hundreds of thousands of clones, about 61% seen only once; the top ten take approximately 6%. Sequencing was performed on PBMCs, taken after 36 months of ibrutinib treatment. The source is a human donor with chronic lymphocytic leukemia.

This clone has only a few counts. The chain has TRBV7-3 and TRBJ2-3; D is perhaps TRBD2 (5 bases). The CDR3 loop spans 13 amino acids. Germline values: CDR1 SGHTA, CDR2 FQGTGA. V lost 4 bases to trimming and J lost 5 bases, with 10 bases between them. CDR3 coding DNA: TGTGCCAGCAGCTCTCGGGGTGGAGATACGCAGTATTTT. Translation: CASSSRGGDTQYF.

The V gene is TRBV11-2, the J gene TRBJ2-1; D uncertain. The germline V gene encodes CDR1 SGHAT and CDR2 FQNNGV. The CDR3 length is 12 residues. V lost 4 bases, J lost 15 bases, and 16 bases lay in between. CDR3 coding DNA: TGTGCCAGCAGCTCACCAATTGTAAGAGGGTTCTTC. It yields the protein CASSSPIVRGFF.

This chain connects TRBV28 to TRBJ2-3; maybe TRBD2 (5 bases). The CDR3 is 13 amino acids. Germline V gives CDR1 MDHEN, CDR2 SYDVKM. The V gene lost 2 bases and the J gene lost 8 bases, with 11 bases spanning the gap. The CDR3 coding sequence is TGTGCCAGCAGTTTACGACTACCCTCTACGCAGTATTTT. Translation: CASSLRLPSTQYF. The full variable domain, completed using reference TRBV28 and TRBJ2-3, is DVKVTQSSRYLVKRTGEKVFLECVQDMDHENMFWYRQDPGLGLRLIYFSYDVKMKEKGDIPEGYSVSREKKERFSLILESASTNQTSMYLCASSLRLPSTQYFGPGTRLTVL.

V is TRBV6-6 and J is TRBJ2-7; 9 bases are a match to TRBD1. Germline V gives CDR1 MNHNY, CDR2 SVGAGI (reference sequence). V trimming: 6 bases; J trimming: 4 bases; junction bases outside the gene matches: 7. This CDR3 is 14 amino acids long. CDR3 in amino acids: CASSSGTGRYEQYF. The DNA for the CDR3 is TGTGCCAGCAGCTCCGGGACAGGGAGGTACGAGCAGTACTTC.

The CDR3 is CSVEWQGGKDFHEQYF. The CDR3 DNA reads TGCAGCGTTGAATGGCAGGGGGGTAAGGATTTCCACGAGCAGTACTTC. The V call is TRBV29-1, the J call TRBJ2-7; tentative D call: TRBD1 (7 bases). CDR1 and CDR2 (germline): SQVTM, ANQGSEA. The CDR3 totals 16 residues. Trimming left V 2 bases short and J 5 bases short, with 22 bases between.

This clone was detected once. This sequence joins TRBV6-5 and TRBJ2-7, with 9 bases that match TRBD1. Germline V gives CDR1 MNHEY, CDR2 SVGAGI. Germline trimming cut 0 bases from V and 5 bases from J; bases unmatched to any gene: 8. This CDR3 region has 16 residues. The CDR3: CASSYSKGQGGHEQYF. CDR3 in DNA: TGTGCCAGCAGTTACTCGAAGGGACAGGGAGGCCACGAGCAGTACTTC.

This clone was observed once. The chain employs TRBV18 and TRBJ2-7; the match to TRBD1 covers 11 bases. The CDR3 loop spans 14 amino acids. V gave up 6 bases and J gave up 6 bases; unmatched junction bases: 7. Looked up from germline, CDR1 is KGHSH and CDR2 is LQKENI. In nucleotides, the CDR3 is TGTGCCAGCTCCCCGGACAGGGGGCTTGGCGAGCAGTACTTC. This encodes CASSPDRGLGEQYF.

CDR3 coding DNA: TGTGCCAGTAGTGCGGGACATGGATCCTACGAGCAGTACTTC. This gives the protein CASSAGHGSYEQYF. The rearrangement uses TRBV19 and TRBJ2-7; D assignment may be TRBD1 or TRBD2 (6 bases each). The V gene's germline CDR1 is LNHDA and CDR2 SQIVND (reference sequence). The V and J ends lost 5 bases and 1 base respectively, with 12 bases between them. CDR3 length equals 14 residues.

The chain carries TRBV7-8 and TRBJ2-7, with D perhaps TRBD2 (5 bases). CDR1 and CDR2 from the germline V gene are SGHVS and FQNEAQ. V lost 5 bases and J lost 4, with 21 bases in between. The CDR3 length is 16 residues. CDR3 coding DNA: TGTGCCAGCAGCATCCGGACGGGAAGTGGAATTTACGAGCAGTACTTC. It translates to CASSIRTGSGIYEQYF.

The gene calls are TRBV6-5 and TRBJ2-7; 8 nucleotides agree with TRBD1. The germline V gene has CDR1 MNHEY and CDR2 SVGAGI. The CDR3 covers 13 residues. V shed 3 bases and J 3 bases; nucleotides not matched to a gene: 1. The CDR3 spells CASSYTGGYEQYF. CDR3 sequence (DNA): TGTGCCAGCAGTTATACAGGGGGCTACGAGCAGTACTTC.

This clone showed up just once. This rearrangement joins TRBV5-1 to TRBJ2-7; no definite D call. CDR1 and CDR2 (germline): SGHRS, YFSETQ. CDR3 length equals 13 residues. V dropped 0 bases and J dropped 4 bases, with 8 bases sitting between them. CDR3 nucleotide sequence: TGCGCCAGCAGCTTGGTCGGAACGTACGAGCAGTACTTC. It translates to CASSLVGTYEQYF.

This clone was observed a few times. The chain joins TRBV6-5 to TRBJ2-7; 7 bases fit TRBD2. The CDR3 runs to 15 residues. Germline CDR1 reads MNHEY; CDR2 reads SVGAGI. The V gene end was trimmed by 4 bases and the J gene end by 7 bases; junction bases not matched to a gene: 13. CDR3 residues: CASSFYRGGEWEQYF. The CDR3 nucleotides are TGTGCCAGCAGTTTTTATCGTGGGGGGGAATGGGAGCAGTACTTC.

This clone showed up just once. The rearrangement links TRBV29-1 to TRBJ2-7; 8 bases line up with TRBD1. Germline V CDR1 and CDR2: SQVTM, ANQGSEA. The CDR3 runs 14 residues. Trimming at V came to 4 bases and at J to 4 bases, leaving 9 bases not matched to a gene. The DNA of the CDR3 is TGCAGCGTTGGACGCAGGGGGCAGACTTACGAGCAGTACTTC. Its protein is CSVGRRGQTYEQYF.

The V gene is TRBV29-1, the J gene TRBJ2-7; TRBD1 matches 7 bases. Germline CDR1 and CDR2: SQVTM and ANQGSEA. The ends lost 0 bases at V and 1 base at J; junction bases unmatched: 6. The CDR3 is 15 amino acids. CDR3 nucleotides: TGCAGCGTTGAAGATCCCCACAGGGGTTCCTACGAGCAGTACTTC. Its translation: CSVEDPHRGSYEQYF.

This clone was seen only a few times. V and J are TRBV4-1 and TRBJ1-5; 7 bases are a match to TRBD1. CDR1 and CDR2 (germline): MGHRA, YSYEKL. After removal of 1 base from V and 7 bases from J, the junction contained 4 bases not matched to a gene. This CDR3 contains 14 residues. In DNA form, the CDR3 reads TGCGCCAGCAGCCAAGCCGGGACAGCGCAGCCCCAGCATTTT. This translates into CASSQAGTAQPQHF.

The V call is TRBV5-1, the J call TRBJ2-7, with TRBD2 identical over 11 bases. This CDR3 spans 15 amino acids. Germline lookup yields CDR1 SGHRS and CDR2 YFSETQ. V was pared by 4 bases and J by 3 bases, with 6 bases of the junction left unmatched. The DNA of the CDR3 is TGCGCCAGCAGCCCGACTAGCGGGATGAGCTACGAGCAGTACTTC. It encodes CASSPTSGMSYEQYF.

The chain joins TRBV6-5 to TRBJ2-7; D gene unclear. Germline V lookup: CDR1 MNHEY, CDR2 SVGAGI. V lost 7 bases and J 2 bases, leaving 18 bases between the germline ends. The CDR3 contains 15 residues. The CDR3 is CASNFLYGRPYEQYF. CDR3 DNA sequence: TGTGCCAGCAACTTTCTGTACGGGCGCCCCTACGAGCAGTACTTC.

The chain employs TRBV27 and TRBJ1-2; tentatively, D is TRBD1 (5 bases). CDR1 and CDR2 (germline): MNHEY, SMNVEV (reference sequence). This CDR3 has 13 amino acids. Between the trimmed V and J ends, which lost 5 bases and 2 bases, there was a span of 9 bases. CDR3 sequence: CASSPGPNYGYTF. In DNA form, the CDR3 reads TGTGCCAGCAGTCCGGGACCGAACTATGGCTACACCTTC.

J is TRBJ1-1 and V is TRBV5-1; perhaps TRBD1 as D (5 bases). V shed 0 bases and J shed 2 bases, with 14 bases lying between them. The CDR3 covers 16 residues. In germline, CDR1 is SGHRS, CDR2 YFSETQ. CDR3 residues: CASSLEGGTLNTEAFF. The CDR3 DNA is TGCGCCAGCAGCTTGGAAGGTGGGACCTTAAACACTGAAGCTTTCTTT.

The gene calls are TRBV18 and TRBJ2-7; 7 bases fit TRBD1. CDR1 and CDR2 from the germline V gene are KGHSH and LQKENI. V was clipped by 3 bases and J by 7 bases; unmatched bases: 3. The CDR3 sequence is 12 residues long. The CDR3 DNA follows: TGTGCCAGCTCACCTACAGGGGTTGAGCAGTACTTC. This sequence encodes CASSPTGVEQYF. Full variable domain (remainder filled in from reference TRBV18 and TRBJ2-7): NAGVMQNPRHLVRRRGQEARLRCSPMKGHSHVYWYRQLPEEGLKFMVYLQKENIIDESGMPKERFSAEFPKEGPSILRIQQVVRGDSAAYFCASSPTGVEQYFGPGTRLTVT.

The chain carries TRBV18 and TRBJ2-7; the D gene could be TRBD1 or TRBD2 (5 bases each). The CDR3 contains 14 residues. Germline V gene data show CDR1 as KGHSH and CDR2 as LQKENI. V gave up 8 bases and J gave up 4 bases, with 18 bases separating them. The CDR3, as DNA: TGTGCCAGCCTAGGAGGCCGGGGCCGGTACGAGCAGTACTTC. Its translation: CASLGGRGRYEQYF.

CDR3 sequence reads: CASSLSGGHQDYGYTF. CDR3 nucleotide sequence: TGTGCCAGCAGTTTATCGGGAGGACACCAAGACTATGGCTACACCTTC. The rearrangement links TRBV27 to TRBJ1-2, with a weak D call TRBD1 (5 bases). V gave up 0 bases and J gave up 3 bases, with 14 bases separating them. Germline V gene sequence: CDR1 MNHEY, CDR2 SMNVEV (reference sequence). This CDR3 has 16 residues.

The chain joins TRBV7-3 to TRBJ2-1; D unresolved. Trimming stripped 0 bases from V and 9 bases from J, with 9 bases between. Germline loops: CDR1 SGHTA, CDR2 FQGTGA. The CDR3 totals 13 residues. CDR3 region: CASSLTSAVEQFF. The CDR3, as DNA: TGTGCCAGCAGCTTAACGTCGGCTGTTGAGCAGTTCTTC.

The chain uses TRBV5-1 and TRBJ2-1, with 8 bases lining up with TRBD2. This CDR3 contains 15 residues. Germline CDR1 is SGHRS and CDR2 is YFSETQ. With V trimmed by 0 bases and J by 8 bases, 7 bases remained unmatched. The CDR3 sequence is CASSLAERGIYEQFF. As DNA, the CDR3 is TGCGCCAGCAGCTTGGCGGAGCGGGGGATCTATGAGCAGTTCTTC.

CDR3 nucleotide sequence: TGTGCCAGCAGACCTTCGGGACAGACGAATGAGCAGTTCTTC. It is translated as CASRPSGQTNEQFF. The V call is TRBV28, the J call TRBJ2-1, with 7 positions matching TRBD1. J was trimmed by 7 bases and V by 6 bases; bases with no gene match: 9. Germline loops: CDR1 MDHEN, CDR2 SYDVKM. The CDR3 consists of 14 residues.

This rearrangement joins TRBV6-5 to TRBJ1-1; a weak D match, TRBD1 (5 bases). Germline V gene data show CDR1 as MNHEY and CDR2 as SVGAGI. The CDR3 length is 13 residues. Trimming removed 8 bases at V and 0 bases at J, with 10 bases between. CDR3 bases: TGTGCCAGCCAATTACAGGTGAACACTGAAGCTTTCTTT. As protein: CASQLQVNTEAFF.

The rearrangement links TRBV7-2 to TRBJ2-7; a possible D gene is TRBD1 (6 bases). The CDR3 runs to 13 residues. Deletions cut 5 bases from V and 2 bases from J, with 10 bases between. Germline CDR1 and CDR2: SGHTA and FQGNSA. CDR3 nucleotide sequence: TGTGCCAGCAGCCTACAGGGTACCTACGAGCAGTACTTC. It translates to CASSLQGTYEQYF.

The chain has TRBV27 and TRBJ2-3, with 10 bases fitting TRBD1. CDR3 length equals 15 residues. Losses at the gene ends were 6 bases for V and 1 base for J; bases not matched to a gene: 4. Germline V gives CDR1 MNHEY, CDR2 SMNVEV (reference sequence). Here the CDR3 reads CASRAGTGGTDTQYF. In DNA form, the CDR3 reads TGTGCCAGCAGGGCTGGGACAGGGGGCACAGATACGCAGTATTTT.

The gene calls are TRBV12-5 and TRBJ2-1, with 14 positions matching TRBD2. The CDR3 extends over 23 amino acids. Germline loops: CDR1 LGHNT, CDR2 FRNRAP. J gave up 6 bases and V 4 bases, and 26 bases lay outside the gene matches. CDR3 nucleotides: TGTGCTAGTGGTTCACCCCGACGGGGGACTAGCGGGGGTTACGGTAAAGTTCTCAATGAGCAGTTCTTC. Translation gives CASGSPRRGTSGGYGKVLNEQFF.

Turning to this clone: A read error may account for a junction end that differs from germline. This chain links TRBV29-1 with TRBJ2-7; D might be TRBD1 or TRBD2, each matching 6 bases. CDR3 length: 11 amino acids. The germline gives CDR1 SQVTM, CDR2 ANQGSEA. The CDR3 bases are TGCAGCGTTGAAGCGGGGGCTAGCGCGCTATTC. It yields the protein CSVEAGASALF.

The CDR3 DNA sequence: TGTGCCAGCAGGTTTAATGAAAAACTGTTTTTT. Translation gives CASRFNEKLFF. The V call is TRBV6-6, the J call TRBJ1-4; no definite D call. CDR1 and CDR2 from the germline V gene are MNHNY and SVGAGI (reference sequence). The CDR3 is made up of 11 amino acids. V gave up 6 bases and J gave up 4 bases, with 3 bases separating them.

This clone showed up just a few times. The V and J genes are TRBV4-1 and TRBJ2-1, with a possible D match to TRBD1 (6 bases). Trimming took off 2 bases at V and 5 bases at J, with 13 bases between the two ends. Germline V CDR1 and CDR2: MGHRA, YSYEKL. This CDR3 comprises 15 residues. The CDR3 DNA reads TGCGCCAGCAGCCAACCCACAGGGAGACACAATGAGCAGTTCTTC. It specifies CASSQPTGRHNEQFF.